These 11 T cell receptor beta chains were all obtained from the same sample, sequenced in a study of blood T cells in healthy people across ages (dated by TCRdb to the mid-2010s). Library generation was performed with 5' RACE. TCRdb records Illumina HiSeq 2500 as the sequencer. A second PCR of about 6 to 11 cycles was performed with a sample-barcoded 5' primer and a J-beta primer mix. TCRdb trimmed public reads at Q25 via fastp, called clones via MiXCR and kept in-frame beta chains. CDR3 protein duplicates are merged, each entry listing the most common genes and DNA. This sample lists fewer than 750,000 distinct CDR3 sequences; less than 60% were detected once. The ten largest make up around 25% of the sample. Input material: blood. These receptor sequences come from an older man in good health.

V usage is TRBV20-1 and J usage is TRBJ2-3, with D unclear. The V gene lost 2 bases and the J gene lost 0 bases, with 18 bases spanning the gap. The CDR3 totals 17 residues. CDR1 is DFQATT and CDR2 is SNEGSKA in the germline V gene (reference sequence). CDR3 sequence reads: CSARPLGAFSSTDTQYF. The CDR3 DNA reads TGCAGTGCTAGACCTTTAGGAGCATTTTCTAGCACAGATACGCAGTATTTT.

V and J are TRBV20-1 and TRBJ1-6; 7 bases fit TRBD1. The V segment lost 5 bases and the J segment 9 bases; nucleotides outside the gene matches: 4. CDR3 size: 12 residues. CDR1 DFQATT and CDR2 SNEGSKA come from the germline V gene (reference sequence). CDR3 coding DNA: TGCAGTGCTGACAGGGCTAGTTCACCCCTCCACTTT. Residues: CSADRASSPLHF.

The CDR3 reads CASSAHRGPADTQYF. The CDR3 DNA follows: TGTGCCAGCAGCGCCCACAGGGGCCCCGCAGATACGCAGTATTTT. The chain employs TRBV9 and TRBJ2-3, with 7 nucleotides matching TRBD1. Germline V CDR1 and CDR2: SGDLS, YYNGEE. The CDR3 covers 15 residues. V gave up 3 bases and J gave up 4 bases; unmatched junction bases: 8.

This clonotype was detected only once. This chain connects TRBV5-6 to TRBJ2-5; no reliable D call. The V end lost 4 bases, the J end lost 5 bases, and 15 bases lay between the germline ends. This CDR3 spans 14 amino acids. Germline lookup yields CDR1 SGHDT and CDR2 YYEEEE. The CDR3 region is CASSLGIPGETQYF. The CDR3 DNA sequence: TGTGCCAGCAGCCTAGGTATACCCGGGGAGACCCAGTACTTC.

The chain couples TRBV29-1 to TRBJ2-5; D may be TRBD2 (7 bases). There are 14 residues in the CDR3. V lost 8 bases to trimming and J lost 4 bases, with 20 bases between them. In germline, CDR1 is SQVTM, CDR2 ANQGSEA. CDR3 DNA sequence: TGCAGCACCAGAGGGGGTAGGGGGGGAGAGACCCAGTACTTC. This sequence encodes CSTRGGRGGETQYF.

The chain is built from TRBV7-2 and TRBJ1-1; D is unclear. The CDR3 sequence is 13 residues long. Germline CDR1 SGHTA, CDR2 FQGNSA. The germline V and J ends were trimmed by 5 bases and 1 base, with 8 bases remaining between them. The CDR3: CASSPAANTEAFF. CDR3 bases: TGTGCCAGCAGCCCCGCAGCGAACACTGAAGCTTTCTTT. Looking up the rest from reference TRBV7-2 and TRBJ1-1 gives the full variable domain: GAGVSQSPSNKVTEKGKDVELRCDPISGHTALYWYRQSLGQGLEFLIYFQGNSAPDKSGLPSDRFSAERTGGSVSTLTIQRTQQEDSAVYLCASSPAANTEAFFGQGTRLTVV.

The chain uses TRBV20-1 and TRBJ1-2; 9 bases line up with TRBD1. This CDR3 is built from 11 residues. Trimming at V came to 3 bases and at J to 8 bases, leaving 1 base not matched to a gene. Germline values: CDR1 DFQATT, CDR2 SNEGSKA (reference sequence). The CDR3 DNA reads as TGCAGTGCTAGGGACAGGGGCGGCTACACCTTC. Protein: CSARDRGGYTF.

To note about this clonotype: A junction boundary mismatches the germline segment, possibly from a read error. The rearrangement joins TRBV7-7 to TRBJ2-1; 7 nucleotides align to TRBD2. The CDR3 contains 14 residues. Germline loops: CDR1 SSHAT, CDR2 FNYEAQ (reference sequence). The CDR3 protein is CASSLGGAWDEQFF. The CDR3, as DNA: TGTGCTAGCAGCTTGGGAGGGGCTTGGGATGAGCAGTTCTTC. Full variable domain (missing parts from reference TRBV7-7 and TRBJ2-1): GAGVSQSPRYKVTKRGQDVTLRCDPISSHATLYWYQQALGQGPEFLTYFNYEAQPDKSGLPSDRFSAERPEGSISTLTIQRTEQRDSAMYRCASSLGGAWDEQFFGPGTRLTVL.

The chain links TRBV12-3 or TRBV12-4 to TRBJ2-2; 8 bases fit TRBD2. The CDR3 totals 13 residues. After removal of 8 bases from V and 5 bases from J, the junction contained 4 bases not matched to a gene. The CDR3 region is CASRRGGTGELFF. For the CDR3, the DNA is TGTGCCAGCCGCCGGGGGGGGACCGGGGAGCTGTTTTTT.

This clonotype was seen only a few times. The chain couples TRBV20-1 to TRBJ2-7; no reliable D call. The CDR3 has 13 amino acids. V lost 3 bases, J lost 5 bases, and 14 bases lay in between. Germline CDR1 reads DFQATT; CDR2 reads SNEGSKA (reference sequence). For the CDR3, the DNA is TGCAGTGCTAGGGACCCCTTGAAGGACGAGCAGTACTTC. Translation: CSARDPLKDEQYF.

The chain's CDR3 is CASSAQPGQGSYEQYF. CDR3 sequence (DNA): TGTGCCAGCAGCGCCCAGCCGGGACAGGGGAGCTACGAGCAGTACTTC. V usage is TRBV9 and J usage is TRBJ2-7; 10 nucleotides align to TRBD1. Unmatched junction bases numbered 9, after V lost 3 bases and J lost 3 bases. The CDR3 length is 16 residues. Looked up from germline, CDR1 is SGDLS and CDR2 is YYNGEE.